Each of the 31 T cell receptor beta chains below was sequenced from the same sample in a study of T cell changes during pregnancy in multiple sclerosis. Measured with immunoSEQ multiplex PCR; TCRdb has only the in-frame clones, and not every one. The top ten clones hold more than 1.5% of a sample with about 92,000 clones, roughly nine tenths of them seen once. This specimen was peripheral blood, taken in the first trimester of pregnancy. The receptors come from a female donor with multiple sclerosis, enrolled in a pregnancy study.

The chain uses TRBV30 and TRBJ1-1, with TRBD1 as a possible D gene (6 bases). The V gene's germline CDR1 is GTSNPN and CDR2 SVGIG (reference sequence). V lost 2 bases, J lost 4 bases, and 11 bases lay in between. The CDR3 is 13 amino acids. CDR3 sequence (DNA): TGTGCCTGGAGTAAACAGGGTTTCACTGAAGCTTTCTTT. Translating gives CAWSKQGFTEAFF.

The chain combines TRBV28 with TRBJ2-3; 8 nucleotides align to TRBD2. The CDR3 is made up of 15 amino acids. Germline CDR1 MDHEN, CDR2 SYDVKM. V shed 2 bases and J 8 bases; nucleotides not matched to a gene: 9. In DNA form, the CDR3 reads TGTGCCAGCAGTTTACGGGGGGGGCACCTCGGTACGCAGTATTTT. This codes for CASSLRGGHLGTQYF.

The rearrangement uses TRBV30 and TRBJ1-1; 7 nucleotides match TRBD1. CDR3 length: 14 residues. Germline-derived CDR1 and CDR2 are GTSNPN and SVGIG (reference sequence). V dropped 3 bases and J dropped 0; count of bases not matched to a gene: 4. The CDR3 spells CAWSRGYLNTEAFF. The CDR3 nucleotides read TGTGCCTGGAGCAGGGGGTATCTGAACACTGAAGCTTTCTTT.

J is TRBJ2-1 and V is TRBV30; 7 nucleotides match TRBD1. The length of the CDR3 is 14 residues. Germline CDR1 is GTSNPN and CDR2 is SVGIG (reference sequence). The V gene end was trimmed by 2 bases and the J gene end by 5 bases; junction bases not matched to a gene: 6. Here the CDR3 reads CAWSLGTVNNEQFF. The CDR3 region has the DNA TGTGCCTGGAGTCTCGGGACAGTGAACAATGAGCAGTTCTTC.

This chain connects TRBV19 to TRBJ2-1, with 7 bases fitting TRBD2. Looked up from germline, CDR1 is LNHDA and CDR2 is SQIVND (reference sequence). V shed 1 base and J 7 bases; nucleotides not matched to a gene: 7. The CDR3 consists of 15 residues. CDR3 residues: CASSIAGGVRNEQFF. DNA for the CDR3: TGTGCCAGTAGTATAGCTGGGGGGGTTAGAAATGAGCAGTTCTTC.

The CDR3 is CASSELGSLNTEAFF. CDR3 sequence (DNA): TGTGCCAGCAGTGAACTAGGAAGTCTGAACACTGAAGCTTTCTTT. V is TRBV25-1 and J is TRBJ1-1; D remains ambiguous. The CDR3 spans 15 residues. Germline-derived CDR1 and CDR2 are MGHDK and SYGVNS. The germline V and J ends were trimmed by 2 bases and 0 bases, with 10 bases remaining between them.

The chain combines TRBV19 with TRBJ2-1; perhaps TRBD2 as D (5 bases). The germline CDR1 and CDR2 sequences are LNHDA and SQIVND (reference sequence). V gave up 5 bases and J gave up 2 bases, with 13 bases separating them. The CDR3 sequence is 15 residues long. CDR3 nucleotides: TGTGCCAGTAGTCGAGGGAAATGGGCCTACAATGAGCAGTTCTTC. This encodes CASSRGKWAYNEQFF.

The chain recombines TRBV7-8 with TRBJ1-2; no clear D gene. V lost 4 bases and J 7 bases, leaving 19 bases between the germline ends. Germline CDR1 reads SGHVS; CDR2 reads FQNEAQ. The CDR3 spans 15 residues. Written as DNA, the CDR3 is TGTGCCAGCAGCTCCTCCCGAGCAGGTCGCTTTGGCTACACCTTC. It encodes CASSSSRAGRFGYTF.

This chain connects TRBV7-2 to TRBJ1-5; D is undetermined. The V gene's germline CDR1 is SGHTA and CDR2 FQGNSA. This CDR3 contains 13 residues. The germline V and J ends were trimmed by 5 bases and 4 bases, with 9 bases remaining between them. The CDR3 sequence is CASSPSANQPQHF. The CDR3 DNA follows: TGTGCCAGCAGCCCCTCAGCGAATCAGCCCCAGCATTTT.

The V call is TRBV7-2, the J call TRBJ1-2, with no clear D. The CDR3 has 14 amino acids. In germline, CDR1 is SGHTA, CDR2 FQGNSA. Trimming took 1 base from V and 6 from J, leaving 12 bases between them. The CDR3 DNA reads TGTGCCAGCAGCTTAGGGGAGGGCACCAATGGCTACACCTTC. It encodes CASSLGEGTNGYTF. Combining the CDR3 with reference TRBV7-2 and TRBJ1-2 gives the whole variable domain GAGVSQSPSNKVTEKGKDVELRCDPISGHTALYWYRQSLGQGLEFLIYFQGNSAPDKSGLPSDRFSAERTGGSVSTLTIQRTQQEDSAVYLCASSLGEGTNGYTFGSGTRLTVV.

This chain uses TRBV29-1 with TRBJ2-1; tentatively, D is TRBD2 (6 bases). This CDR3 comprises 13 residues. Between the trimmed V and J ends, which lost 3 bases and 7 bases, there was a span of 13 bases. Germline assignment: CDR1 SQVTM and CDR2 ANQGSEA. CDR3 coding DNA: TGCAGCGTTGAGTCCCTAGCGAGGAATGAGCAGTTCTTC. It yields the protein CSVESLARNEQFF.

Here the CDR3 DNA reads TGTGCCAGCAGCCTGGGGACTAGCGGGTACGAGCAGTACTTC. This sequence encodes CASSLGTSGYEQYF. The rearrangement uses TRBV11-2 and TRBJ2-7; 12 bases align to TRBD2. The CDR3 runs to 14 residues. Trimming cost V 5 bases and J 4 bases; bases outside gene matches: 3. The germline V gene has CDR1 SGHAT and CDR2 FQNNGV.

This clone was seen a single time. The J gene is TRBJ2-1, the V gene TRBV5-5; maybe TRBD2 (5 bases). Trimming took off 1 base at V and 8 bases at J, with 13 bases between the two ends. This CDR3 has 14 amino acids. Germline V gives CDR1 SGHKS, CDR2 YYEKEE (reference sequence). The CDR3, as DNA: TGTGCCAGCAGCTTGTTCCTAGCTCTCGATGAGCAGTTCTTC. Protein sequence: CASSLFLALDEQFF.

The V gene is TRBV27, the J gene TRBJ2-7; a possible D gene is TRBD2 (6 bases). Trimming stripped 0 bases from V and 9 bases from J, with 12 bases between. The germline V gene has CDR1 MNHEY and CDR2 SMNVEV (reference sequence). There are 13 residues in the CDR3. The CDR3 protein is CASSLSALGGQYF. For the CDR3, the DNA is TGTGCCAGCAGTTTATCAGCCCTGGGGGGGCAGTACTTC.

This rearrangement joins TRBV29-1 to TRBJ2-2; possibly TRBD2 for D (6 bases). Trimming removed 7 bases from V and 5 bases from J, with 11 bases in between. Germline V gives CDR1 SQVTM, CDR2 ANQGSEA. The CDR3 spans 12 residues. The CDR3 DNA sequence: TGCAGCGCCTTGGAGGGAACCGGGGAGCTGTTTTTT. Residues: CSALEGTGELFF.

J is TRBJ2-3 and V is TRBV10-3; 7 bases line up with TRBD2. J was trimmed by 2 bases and V by 6 bases; bases with no gene match: 5. There are 14 residues in the CDR3. In germline, CDR1 is ENHRY, CDR2 SYGVKD. The CDR3, as DNA: TGTGCCATCAGATCTAGCGGAGACACAGATACGCAGTATTTT. This gives the protein CAIRSSGDTDTQYF.

The chain uses TRBV19 and TRBJ1-5; D unresolved. CDR3 length: 13 residues. Trimming left V 8 bases short and J 2 bases short, with 10 bases between. Per the germline V gene, CDR1 is LNHDA and CDR2 is SQIVND (reference sequence). This CDR3 is CASSLERNQPQHF. In nucleotides, the CDR3 is TGTGCCAGTTCGTTGGAGCGCAATCAGCCCCAGCATTTT.

The chain uses TRBV13 and TRBJ1-4; 10 positions agree with TRBD1. Trimming at V came to 4 bases and at J to 5 bases, leaving 4 bases not matched to a gene. CDR3 length: 15 residues. CDR1 is PRHDT, CDR2 FYEKMQ, per germline (reference sequence). CDR3 sequence reads: CASSSRGQGNEKLFF. CDR3 coding DNA: TGTGCCAGCAGCTCCCGGGGACAGGGGAATGAAAAACTGTTTTTT.

The chain couples TRBV7-8 to TRBJ2-7; D remains unclear. The CDR3 loop spans 13 amino acids. Germline assignment: CDR1 SGHVS and CDR2 FQNEAQ. V lost 4 bases and J lost 7, with 14 bases in between. CDR3 sequence (DNA): TGTGCCAGCAGCTCACAAATCACGATAGAGCAGTACTTC. Translated, it gives CASSSQITIEQYF.

The chain combines TRBV2 with TRBJ2-1, with a tentative D call TRBD2 (6 bases). This CDR3 contains 12 residues. Trimming shortened V by 10 bases and J by 4 bases, and 11 bases separated the two germline ends. CDR1 is SNHLY and CDR2 is FYNNEI in the germline V gene. The CDR3 region is CAIMTSYNEQFF. DNA of the CDR3: TGTGCCATCATGACTAGTTACAATGAGCAGTTCTTC.

This chain joins TRBV29-1 and TRBJ1-5; 7 bases are a match to TRBD1. Trimming removed 4 bases from V and 2 bases from J; junction bases left unmatched: 5. This CDR3 region has 14 residues. The germline gives CDR1 SQVTM, CDR2 ANQGSEA. CDR3 DNA: TGCAGCGTTGTCTCAGGGGGAGGCAATCAGCCCCAGCATTTT. Protein: CSVVSGGGNQPQHF.

The chain has TRBV6-1 and TRBJ2-3; 10 positions match TRBD2. V lost 2 bases to trimming and J lost 7 bases; unmatched junction nucleotides: 9. Germline CDR1 and CDR2: MNHNS and SASEGT. The CDR3 length is 16 residues. The CDR3 loop reads CASSERASGSGNTQYF. CDR3 nucleotides: TGTGCCAGCAGTGAACGGGCTAGCGGGAGTGGGAATACGCAGTATTTT.

The chain uses TRBV7-6 and TRBJ1-2, with D tentatively TRBD1 (5 bases). V lost 5 bases and J lost 5, with 15 bases in between. Per the germline V gene, CDR1 is SGHVS and CDR2 is FNYEAQ. The CDR3 consists of 14 residues. Here the CDR3 DNA reads TGTGCCAGCAGCAGTGACGGGGGTGGGTATGGCTACACCTTC. Its protein product is CASSSDGGGYGYTF.

This chain links TRBV19 with TRBJ2-1; tentative D call: TRBD2 (6 bases). The germline gives CDR1 LNHDA, CDR2 SQIVND (reference sequence). V was trimmed by 0 bases and J by 7 bases, leaving 13 bases between them. This CDR3 is built from 15 residues. The CDR3 loop is CASSIDRGRINEQFF. DNA for the CDR3: TGTGCCAGTAGTATAGATCGAGGGAGGATAAATGAGCAGTTCTTC.

The genes are TRBV9 and TRBJ2-1, with 9 bases matching TRBD2. J lost 7 bases, V lost 3 bases, and 5 bases had no gene match. Germline V gene sequence: CDR1 SGDLS, CDR2 YYNGEE. The CDR3 is 14 amino acids. CDR3 sequence (DNA): TGTGCCAGCAGCGGGACTAGCGCGGGAAATGAGCAGTTCTTC. Encoded protein: CASSGTSAGNEQFF.

V gene TRBV28 combines with J gene TRBJ2-5; TRBD2 matches 13 bases. CDR1 is MDHEN, CDR2 SYDVKM, per germline. V lost 2 bases, J lost 5 bases, and 5 bases stayed unmatched. The CDR3 has 16 amino acids. CDR3 DNA sequence: TGTGCCAGCAGTTTAACCGGGACTAGCGGGACGGAGACCCAGTACTTC. It is translated as CASSLTGTSGTETQYF.

The V and J genes are TRBV19 and TRBJ2-3; unclear D gene. The ends were cut back, 7 bases at V and 2 bases at J, with 4 bases in the middle. The CDR3 covers 11 residues. Germline V lookup: CDR1 LNHDA, CDR2 SQIVND (reference sequence). For the CDR3, the DNA is TGTGCCAGTACCAACACAGATACGCAGTATTTT. This encodes CASTNTDTQYF. Variable domain in full (rest from reference TRBV19 and TRBJ2-3): DGGITQSPKYLFRKEGQNVTLSCEQNLNHDAMYWYRQDPGQGLRLIYYSQIVNDFQKGDIAEGYSVSREKKESFPLTVTSAQKNPTAFYLCASTNTDTQYFGPGTRLTVL.

V is TRBV7-7 and J is TRBJ2-1, with 11 bases lining up with TRBD2. Unmatched junction bases numbered 9, after V lost 5 bases and J lost 6 bases. This CDR3 comprises 16 residues. In germline, CDR1 is SSHAT, CDR2 FNYEAQ (reference sequence). The CDR3: CASSPALAGGSNEQFF. In DNA, the CDR3 is TGTGCCAGCAGCCCCGCCCTAGCGGGAGGATCCAATGAGCAGTTCTTC.

The chain has TRBV19 and TRBJ2-7; 9 bases line up with TRBD1. CDR1 and CDR2 (germline): LNHDA, SQIVND (reference sequence). There are 16 residues in the CDR3. The ends lost 5 bases at V and 2 bases at J; junction bases unmatched: 10. CDR3 sequence: CASSAFSRTGAYEQYF. CDR3 in DNA: TGTGCCAGTAGTGCGTTCTCCAGGACAGGGGCCTACGAGCAGTACTTC.

The rearrangement uses TRBV2 and TRBJ1-1; 8 nucleotides agree with TRBD1. CDR3 length: 15 amino acids. Germline CDR1 SNHLY, CDR2 FYNNEI. The trim removed 7 bases at V and 1 base at J, leaving 8 bases unmatched. CDR3 in DNA: TGTGCCAGCACCGGGACAGGAGTAACGAACACTGAAGCTTTCTTT. Translating it yields CASTGTGVTNTEAFF.

This clone appeared a single time. This sequence joins TRBV27 and TRBJ1-5; a weak D match, TRBD1 (5 bases). Between the trimmed V and J ends, which lost 8 bases and 3 bases, there was a span of 17 bases. Germline V CDR1 and CDR2: MNHEY, SMNVEV (reference sequence). The CDR3 contains 15 residues. The CDR3 DNA reads TGTGCCAGCGGACCTCCTGGGGGGGTCAATCAGCCCCAGCATTTT. Residues: CASGPPGGVNQPQHF.